This T cell receptor (beta chain) was captured in a study of a mutant IDH1 vaccine in newly diagnosed glioma. Looking at the study overall: In weeks 1, 3, 5, 7, 11, 15, 19 and 23, patients were immunized, eight times in all.

Noted time point: week 5, during vaccination. Every vaccine dose comprised 300 ug of mutant IDH1 20-mer peptide plus topical imiquimod. Trimming shortened V by 1 base and J by 1 base, and 7 bases separated the two germline ends. In germline, CDR1 is LNHDA, CDR2 SQIVND (reference sequence). The CDR3 loop spans 14 amino acids. Clones were sequenced by immunoSEQ multiplex PCR, and TCRdb holds only the in-frame ones, with some missing. The sample records under 45,000 clones, roughly 76% being singletons. A word on this clone: Its specificity is not known.

This chain joins TRBV19 and TRBJ1-1; unclear D gene. The TCR was taken from a man aged 50 to 60 with glioma. This material consisted of PBMCs, taken from a glioma patient whose treatment included an IDH1 peptide vaccine. The CDR3 sequence is CASSIVSGNTEAFF. CDR3 DNA sequence: TGTGCCAGTAGTATAGTCTCAGGGAACACTGAAGCTTTCTTT.